This TCR beta chain was captured by sequencing in a study of blood T cell repertoires in COVID-19 (dated by TCRdb to about 2020). Context from the whole study: The collaborator samples originated in the United States, Italy and Spain and spanned the acute and convalescent phases of COVID-19. The samples were drawn from the first 160 participants of the ongoing ImmuneRACE study and from some 1,300 subjects provided by 6 global collaborators. The repertoires were released in a freely available public database meant as a resource for research on the immune response to SARS-CoV-2. A de-identified subject ID, COVID-19 status, age in years and sex were almost always included in the sample metadata. The prospective study material was composed of cDNA or gDNA derived from T cells, B-cell-depleted T cells, or PBMCs. The dataset comprised deeply sampled blood TCRbeta repertoires from subjects exposed to, actively infected with, or recovered from COVID-19. Where available, HLA class I and class II types were taken from metadata supplied by the sample provider and were not determined by assay-based typing.

TCRbeta CDR3 regions were amplified from genomic DNA using the immunoSEQ Assay, a bias-controlled multiplex PCR. As for how the authors treated the data: The number of nucleated cells in each sample was estimated from the amplification of reference gene primers within the assay. To quantify the absolute abundance of each unique TCRbeta CDR3 rearrangement, sequence reads were collapsed and filtered. For each sample, productive Simpson clonality was calculated as the square root of Simpson's diversity index across productive rearrangements. The clones in this table, taken by TCRdb from immuneACCESS, are in-frame only. Not every clone is retained; where verified, under half of the shortfall comes from an unresolved V gene, and the cause of the rest is unknown. The V and J calls and clone size are taken from that table; D and trimming were inferred from the DNA. Here the sample has about 170,000 clones; 70% to 90% occur a single time. The ten largest account for about 4.6% of the sample.

Enrolling through a virtual design, the prospective study's participants ranged in age from roughly 18 to 89 years and lived across some 22 United States geographic areas. In the prospective study, cohorts were assigned on the basis of participant-reported clinical history obtained from a screening survey and a study questionnaire. Recovered participants in ImmuneRACE Cohort 3 were defined as having two consecutive negative NP/OP PCR tests, clearance from a healthcare professional, or resolution of symptoms. Mobile phlebotomists in the prospective study collected whole blood, serum and a nasopharyngeal or oropharyngeal swab from every participant. Participants in the prospective study had the option to provide additional blood draws and questionnaires over a roughly 2-month period. Prospective study blood samples were shipped either frozen or at room temperature before DNA extraction. A note on this clone: Its antigen is unknown. Base quality data are lacking; no much larger clone is found one base away.

Based on the germline V gene, the CDR1 and CDR2 sequences are SGHDN and FVKESK. A distance of 6 bases separates the germline ends of V and J, which lose 2 bases and 5 bases respectively. The CDR3, from cysteine to phenylalanine, totals 13 residues. CDR3 DNA only is kept here, 39 bases in frame from base 1. On the study overall, not on this receptor specifically: The amount of clinical and demographic metadata varied by source and participant and was provided uncurated.

This clonotype was obtained from a woman aged 45-65 years who had recovered from COVID-19. The rearranged chain carries TRBV14 and TRBJ2-2, with an unclear D gene assignment. Sequencing was done on a sample of PBMCs or T cells enriched from blood (not recorded which). The DNA sequence reads TGTGCCAGCAGCCAAAGACTTACCGGGGAGCTGTTTTTT. Translated, this gives CASSQRLTGELFF.